Listed below are T cell receptor beta chains from one sample, sequenced in a study of blood T cell repertoires in COVID-19. TCRdb's table, derived via immunoSEQ multiplex PCR, lists solely in-frame clones and lacks some. The sample gives 250,000 or so clones, more than 75% of which show up once; about 6.2% is in the top ten. The sequenced sample was PBMCs or T cells enriched from blood (not recorded which). The origin of the receptors is a woman aged 45-59 years who had been exposed to COVID-19. Each CDR3 is given with its conserved first and last residue. A D gene is named only where the DNA matches it firmly.

>TRBJ2-5|TRBV19|TRBD1
TGTGCCAGTAGTACCGGGACAGGGGGCGCGGGGGGGACCCAGTACTTC
CASSTGTGGAGGTQYF
>TRBJ1-2|TRBV2|-
TGTGCCAGCAGTGAAGCGCAGATTAACTATGGCTACACCTTC
CASSEAQINYGYTF
>TRBJ1-1|TRBV19|-
TGTGCCAGTAGACCCCAGGGGATCTTTGGGTCTGAAGCTTTCTTT
CASRPQGIFGSEAFF
>TRBJ2-1|TRBV7-2|TRBD1
TGTGCCAGCGGTACAATAGGGGGCCATGAGCAGTTCTTC
CASGTIGGHEQFF
>TRBJ1-2|TRBV27|TRBD1
TGTGCCAGCAGGGGAAGGGGACAGGCAATTTCTGGCTACACCTTC
CASRGRGQAISGYTF
>TRBJ1-2|TRBV7-2|-
TGTGCCAGCAGCTTAATTGGCAGGGACTATGGCTACACCTTC
CASSLIGRDYGYTF
>TRBJ2-2|TRBV7-2|-
TGTGCCAGCAGCGGGGGGGCTGAGGCCGGGGAGCTGTTTTTT
CASSGGAEAGELFF
>TRBJ1-2|TRBV24-1|TRBD1
TGTGCCACCAGTGATTCGACAGGGGGCACGTATGGCTACACCTTC
CATSDSTGGTYGYTF
>TRBJ1-4|TRBV19|-
TGTGCCACGTCCCTCCGCAGGTCGTCTAATGAAAAACTGTTTTTT
CATSLRRSSNEKLFF
>TRBJ1-4|TRBV18|TRBD1
TGTGCCAGCTCACCAAGTATAAGGGGGCGTGCAACTAATGAAAAACTGTTTTTT
CASSPSIRGRATNEKLFF
>TRBJ1-1|TRBV13|-
TGTGCCAGCAGCTTATGGAGTAACACTGAAGCTTTCTTT
CASSLWSNTEAFF
>TRBJ1-1|TRBV7-2|-
TGTGCCAGCAGCCCTGGGGGGGTGAACACTGAAGCTTTCTTT
CASSPGGVNTEAFF
>TRBJ1-2|TRBV5-1|TRBD1
TGCGCCAGCAGCTCGGACAGGGCGCGTAGCTATGGCTACACCTTC
CASSSDRARSYGYTF
>TRBJ2-1|TRBV29-1|TRBD2
TGCAGCACCAACCTCGGGGGGTGGTCCAATGAGCAGTTCTTC
CSTNLGGWSNEQFF
>TRBJ1-1|TRBV28|-
TGTGCCAGCAGTTTTCGTGGGCGGGCGAACACTGAAGCTTTCTTT
CASSFRGRANTEAFF
>TRBJ1-6|TRBV3-1/TRBV3-2|TRBD1
TGTGCCAGCAGCCGGGACAGGGGAGGTGGTTCACCCCTCCACTTT
CASSRDRGGGSPLHF
>TRBJ2-7|TRBV7-8|TRBD1
TGTGCCAGCAGCCTCAGGACAGGGCTCCACGAGCAGTACTTC
CASSLRTGLHEQYF
>TRBJ1-1|TRBV5-1|TRBD1
TGCGCCAGCAGCTTGAGGGGGCCCTCAAAGAAGAACACTGAAGCTTTCTTT
CASSLRGPSKKNTEAFF
>TRBJ1-5|TRBV5-1|-
TGCGCCAGCAGCTTGGGGGGAGGCGGTCAGCCCCAGCATTTT
CASSLGGGGQPQHF
>TRBJ1-6|TRBV6-2/TRBV6-3|TRBD1
TGTGCCAGCAGTCTAGACAGGGGAACGGCTCTCCACTTT
CASSLDRGTALHF
>TRBJ1-5|TRBV19|-
TGTGCCAGTAGTATAGGGGCCGTCTGGGGCAATCAGCCCCAGCATTTT
CASSIGAVWGNQPQHF
>TRBJ2-2|TRBV19|TRBD1
TGTGCCAGTAGTATTGACAGGGCCACCGGGGAGCTGTTTTTT
CASSIDRATGELFF